The 14 T cell receptor beta chains below all came from one sample that was sequenced in a study of control samples from healthy donors and cancer patients. The method was immunoSEQ multiplex PCR; TCRdb's version includes in-frame clones alone and lacks a portion of them. Counted here are more than 100,000 clones, just over 90% occurring once; the ten biggest clones make up 7.8%. The sequenced sample consisted of blood. The receptors were sampled from a woman aged 18-35 years in good health.

The chain has TRBV20-1 and TRBJ2-7; D may be TRBD1 (5 bases). This CDR3 has 11 residues. Germline lookup yields CDR1 DFQATT and CDR2 SNEGSKA (reference sequence). The V and J ends lost 6 bases and 5 bases respectively, with 11 bases between them. CDR3: CSANKGDEQYF. Here the CDR3 DNA reads TGCAGTGCAAACAAAGGGGACGAGCAGTACTTC.

This clone was seen once. The rearrangement uses TRBV10-1 and TRBJ1-1, with 10 bases matching TRBD1. Germline lookup yields CDR1 WNHNN and CDR2 SYGVQD (reference sequence). The length of the CDR3 is 13 residues. Losses at the gene ends were 2 bases for V and 11 bases for J; bases not matched to a gene: 5. Here the CDR3 reads CASSEDRGRRAFF. In nucleotides, the CDR3 is TGCGCCAGCAGTGAGGACAGGGGGCGCCGGGCTTTCTTT.

The chain has TRBV24-1 and TRBJ1-1; D gene ambiguous. The V end lost 4 bases, the J end lost 1 base, and 6 bases lay between the germline ends. The length of the CDR3 is 13 residues. CDR1 and CDR2 from the germline V gene are KGHDR and SFDVKD. The CDR3, as DNA: TGTGCCACCAGTGACCCTCAGAACACTGAAGCTTTCTTT. Translation gives CATSDPQNTEAFF.

This chain uses TRBV2 with TRBJ2-6, with unresolved D. CDR3 length equals 13 residues. The V gene's germline CDR1 is SNHLY and CDR2 FYNNEI. Trimming stripped 8 bases from V and 4 bases from J, with 9 bases between. The CDR3 spells CASWGYGANVLTF. The CDR3 DNA sequence: TGTGCCAGCTGGGGATACGGGGCCAACGTCCTGACTTTC.

This clone occurred once. The V and J genes are TRBV7-8 and TRBJ2-7, with D maybe TRBD1 (7 bases). CDR1 and CDR2 (germline): SGHVS, FQNEAQ. CDR3 length: 14 amino acids. The V gene lost 1 base and the J gene lost 4 bases, with 11 bases spanning the gap. The CDR3 loop reads CASSLGGTAYEQYF. The CDR3 DNA sequence: TGTGCCAGCAGCTTAGGCGGGACAGCTTACGAGCAGTACTTC.

The rearrangement joins TRBV10-3 to TRBJ2-1, with D possibly matching TRBD2 (6 bases). The CDR3 sequence is 18 residues long. Trimming stripped 3 bases from V and 0 bases from J, with 18 bases between. From germline, CDR1 is ENHRY and CDR2 SYGVKD. The CDR3 region is CAISDPPGRDPSYNEQFF. CDR3 in DNA: TGTGCCATCAGTGACCCCCCTGGGCGGGACCCCTCCTACAATGAGCAGTTCTTC.

V gene TRBV4-3 combines with J gene TRBJ1-2, with D perhaps TRBD1 (5 bases). V shed 2 bases and J shed 1 base, with 17 bases lying between them. From germline, CDR1 is LGHNA and CDR2 YSLEER. The CDR3 covers 17 residues. The DNA for the CDR3 is TGCGCCAGCAGCCAATCCCTAACCACCGGGGGTAACTATGGCTACACCTTC. The encoded protein is CASSQSLTTGGNYGYTF.

The chain couples TRBV13 to TRBJ2-5; no clear D. The CDR3 contains 12 residues. CDR1 and CDR2 from the germline V gene are PRHDT and FYEKMQ (reference sequence). V lost 8 bases and J lost 4, with 11 bases in between. CDR3 protein: CASRRSGETQYF. CDR3 bases: TGTGCCAGCCGTCGGTCGGGAGAGACCCAGTACTTC. Full variable domain (outside the CDR3, taken from reference TRBV13 and TRBJ2-5): AAGVIQSPRHLIKEKRETATLKCYPIPRHDTVYWYQQGPGQDPQFLISFYEKMQSDKGSIPDRFSAQQFSDYHSELNMSSLELGDSALYFCASRRSGETQYFGPGTRLLVL.

The chain is built from TRBV29-1 and TRBJ2-1, with D unresolved. The CDR3 has 11 amino acids. V was trimmed by 4 bases and J by 6 bases, leaving 7 bases between them. CDR1 and CDR2 from the germline V gene are SQVTM and ANQGSEA. CDR3 nucleotides: TGCAGCGTTGGACGGAGCAATGAGCAGTTCTTC. Translated, it gives CSVGRSNEQFF.

The chain recombines TRBV15 with TRBJ1-1, with 9 bases that match TRBD1. The germline gives CDR1 LNHNV, CDR2 YYDKDF (reference sequence). The CDR3 is 15 residues long. The ends lost 1 base at V and 10 bases at J; junction bases unmatched: 10. CDR3 nucleotide sequence: TGTGCCACCAGCAGAGCGGGACAGGGAATGGGTGGAGCTTTCTTT. It translates to CATSRAGQGMGGAFF. Full variable domain (outside the CDR3, taken from reference TRBV15 and TRBJ1-1): DAMVIQNPRYQVTQFGKPVTLSCSQTLNHNVMYWYQQKSSQAPKLLFHYYDKDFNNEADTPDNFQSRRPNTSFCFLDIRSPGLGDTAMYLCATSRAGQGMGGAFFGQGTRLTVV.

The chain has TRBV4-2 and TRBJ1-6; TRBD1 aligns across 8 bases. The germline gives CDR1 LGHNA, CDR2 YNFKEQ. The CDR3 extends over 18 amino acids. Trimming removed 0 bases from V and 10 bases from J; junction bases left unmatched: 14. The CDR3 is CASSQDNIRFRQGSPLHF. The CDR3 nucleotides are TGTGCCAGCAGCCAAGATAACATACGGTTCAGACAGGGGTCACCCCTCCACTTT.

The chain joins TRBV29-1 to TRBJ2-7; tentatively, D is TRBD2 (6 bases). Germline-derived CDR1 and CDR2 are SQVTM and ANQGSEA. The CDR3 covers 12 residues. The V gene lost 6 bases and the J gene lost 0 bases, with 9 bases spanning the gap. The CDR3, as DNA: TGCAGCGTCGGGAGTGGCTCCTACGAGCAGTACTTC. Its protein is CSVGSGSYEQYF.

The chain carries TRBV7-2 and TRBJ1-5; D may be TRBD1 (6 bases). Trimming cost V 1 base and J 4 bases, with 14 bases left between them. CDR3 length equals 16 residues. Germline loops: CDR1 SGHTA, CDR2 FQGNSA. CDR3: CASSLELGARNQPQHF. The CDR3 nucleotides read TGTGCCAGCAGCTTAGAATTGGGGGCTCGGAATCAGCCCCAGCATTTT. Using reference TRBV7-2 and TRBJ1-5 for the parts outside the CDR3, the full variable domain is GAGVSQSPSNKVTEKGKDVELRCDPISGHTALYWYRQSLGQGLEFLIYFQGNSAPDKSGLPSDRFSAERTGGSVSTLTIQRTQQEDSAVYLCASSLELGARNQPQHFGDGTRLSIL.

V and J are TRBV10-2 and TRBJ2-3, with 8 bases matching TRBD1. The CDR3 contains 15 residues. Germline V CDR1 and CDR2: WSHSY, SAAADI. The trim removed 6 bases at V and 1 base at J, leaving 6 bases unmatched. The DNA for the CDR3 is TGCGCCAGCAGGGACAGGGATCCCCGCACAGATACGCAGTATTTT. Translated, it gives CASRDRDPRTDTQYF.